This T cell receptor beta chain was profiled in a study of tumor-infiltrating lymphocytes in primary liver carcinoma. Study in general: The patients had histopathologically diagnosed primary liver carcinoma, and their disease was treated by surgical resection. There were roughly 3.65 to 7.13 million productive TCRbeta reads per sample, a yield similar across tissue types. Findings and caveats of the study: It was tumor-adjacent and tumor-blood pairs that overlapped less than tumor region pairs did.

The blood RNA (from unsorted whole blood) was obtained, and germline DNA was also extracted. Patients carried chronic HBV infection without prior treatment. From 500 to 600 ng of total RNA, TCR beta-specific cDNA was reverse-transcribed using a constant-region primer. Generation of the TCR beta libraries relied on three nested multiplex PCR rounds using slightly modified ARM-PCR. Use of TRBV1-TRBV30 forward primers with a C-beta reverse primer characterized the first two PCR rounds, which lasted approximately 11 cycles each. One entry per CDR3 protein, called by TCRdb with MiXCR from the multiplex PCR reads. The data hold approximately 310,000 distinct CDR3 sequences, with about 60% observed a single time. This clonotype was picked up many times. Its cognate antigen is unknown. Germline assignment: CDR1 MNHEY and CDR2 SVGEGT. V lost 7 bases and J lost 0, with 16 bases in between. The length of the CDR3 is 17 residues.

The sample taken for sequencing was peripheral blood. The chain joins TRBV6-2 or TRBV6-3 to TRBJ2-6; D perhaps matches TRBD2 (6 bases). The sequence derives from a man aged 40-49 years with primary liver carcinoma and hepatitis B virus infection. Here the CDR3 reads CASTGGTISSGANVLTF. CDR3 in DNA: TGTGCCAGCACCGGGGGAACTATTAGCTCTGGGGCCAACGTCCTGACTTTC.